Listed below are T cell receptor beta chains from one sample, sequenced in a study of immune heterogeneity within non-small cell lung tumors. TCRdb passed the multiplex PCR reads through MiXCR, listing each CDR3 protein once. The data contain thousands of distinct CDR3 sequences, around 59% of them singletons. The specimen sequenced was lung tumor tissue. The source is a man in his 60s with non-small cell lung cancer. The CDR3 runs from the conserved cysteine through the conserved F or W. A D gene is named only where the DNA matches it firmly. A clone size is listed for some rows: how often the clone was seen (once, few, many), or a class if it is expanded.

>TRBJ1-2|.|.|TRBV5-1
CASSSGGGLSNYGYTF
TGCGCCAGCAGTTCAGGTGGGGGCCTCTCTAACTATGGCTACACCTTC
>TRBJ2-5|.|TRBD1|TRBV12-3/TRBV12-4
CASSLTGGTQYF
TGTGCCAGCAGTCTGACAGGGGGGACCCAGTACTTC
>TRBJ2-1|few|.|TRBV19
CASSINNEQFF
TGTGCCAGTAGTATCAACAATGAGCAGTTCTTC
>TRBJ2-3|once|TRBD2|TRBV6-1
CASSEWGLAGEGDTQYF
TGTGCCAGCAGTGAATGGGGACTAGCGGGAGAGGGGGATACGCAGTATTTT
>TRBJ2-7|.|TRBD2|TRBV6-1
CASSETRDYSYEQYF
TGTGCCAGCAGTGAAACCCGGGACTACTCCTACGAGCAGTACTTC
>TRBJ2-7|.|TRBD2|TRBV5-1
CASSLGGGGSEQYF
TGCGCCAGCAGCCTCGGGGGGGGAGGCTCCGAGCAGTACTTC
>TRBJ2-7|few|TRBD2|TRBV24-1
CATSESGTKEQYF
TGTGCCACCAGTGAGTCCGGGACTAAAGAGCAGTACTTC
>TRBJ2-5|.|TRBD2|TRBV29-1
CSVGGTSIQTQYF
TGCAGCGTTGGAGGGACTAGCATTCAGACCCAGTACTTC
>TRBJ2-3|.|TRBD2|TRBV27
CASSWTAGTSLDTQYF
TGTGCCAGCAGTTGGACCGCCGGGACTAGCCTGGATACGCAGTATTTT
>TRBJ2-1|few|TRBD2|TRBV12-3/TRBV12-4
CASSPTSGRGSEQFF
TGTGCCAGCAGCCCGACTAGCGGGAGGGGTAGTGAGCAGTTCTTC
>TRBJ2-7|.|.|TRBV20-1
CSATTTWRQYF
TGCAGTGCTACTACTACCTGGCGGCAGTACTTC
>TRBJ1-6|once|TRBD1|TRBV7-8
CASSLASGTANNSPPHF
TGTGCCAGCAGCTTAGCGTCCGGGACAGCAAATAATTCACCCCCCCACTTT
>TRBJ2-3|.|.|TRBV27
CASSPGTDTQYF
TGTGCCAGCAGTCCAGGCACAGATACGCAGTATTTT
>TRBJ1-4|.|TRBD1|TRBV6-1
CARRADRGTEKLFF
TGTGCCAGAAGAGCGGACAGGGGGACTGAAAAACTGTTTTTT
>TRBJ1-1|large|.|TRBV12-3/TRBV12-4
CASSTGPMNTEAFF
TGTGCCAGCAGCACGGGACCGATGAACACTGAAGCTTTCTTT
>TRBJ2-2|.|.|TRBV28
CASSLTTGELFF
TGTGCCAGCAGTTTGACCACCGGGGAGCTGTTTTTT
>TRBJ2-7|.|TRBD2|TRBV20-1
CSAPNPASGSLHEQYF
TGCAGTGCCCCGAACCCTGCTAGCGGGAGTCTCCACGAGCAGTACTTC
>TRBJ2-7|.|.|TRBV6-9
CASSYYRRGVTYEQYF
TGTGCCAGCAGTTACTACCGCAGGGGGGTCACCTACGAGCAGTACTTC
>TRBJ2-7|few|TRBD2|TRBV28
CASSPNAGTSVKLMYEQYF
TGTGCCAGCAGTCCAAACGCCGGGACTAGCGTAAAGTTGATGTACGAGCAGTACTTC
>TRBJ2-3|.|.|TRBV5-6
CASSRDFTDTQYF
TGTGCCAGCAGCCGGGACTTCACAGATACGCAGTATTTT
>TRBJ2-1|few|.|TRBV4-3
CASSQDRSVMGGQFF
TGCGCCAGCAGCCAAGATCGCTCGGTGATGGGGGGGCAGTTCTTC
>TRBJ2-1|.|TRBD2|TRBV20-1
CSARGLSGNSYNEQFF
TGCAGTGCTAGAGGGCTTAGCGGGAACTCCTACAATGAGCAGTTCTTC
>TRBJ2-7|.|.|TRBV20-1
CSASFMRVSYEQYF
TGCAGTGCCTCTTTTATGCGGGTCTCCTACGAGCAGTACTTC
>TRBJ1-4|.|.|TRBV5-1
CASSLRQGTAEEKLFF
TGCGCCAGCAGCTTGAGACAAGGGACCGCGGAGGAAAAACTGTTTTTT
>TRBJ2-7|few|.|TRBV7-2
CASSLDFSYEQYF
TGTGCCAGCAGCTTAGACTTCTCCTACGAGCAGTACTTC
>TRBJ2-7|.|TRBD2|TRBV12-3/TRBV12-4
CASSVAGGDYEQYF
TGTGCCAGCAGCGTAGCGGGAGGGGACTACGAGCAGTACTTC
>TRBJ2-7|few|TRBD2|TRBV5-1
CASSSAWTSGSYEQYF
TGCGCCAGCAGCTCGGCATGGACTAGCGGCTCCTACGAGCAGTACTTC
>TRBJ2-3|.|TRBD2|TRBV7-8
CASSFGLAGETSTDTQYF
TGTGCCAGCAGCTTCGGACTAGCGGGAGAAACTAGCACAGATACGCAGTATTTT
>TRBJ1-2|.|.|TRBV7-9
CASSGQLSYGYTF
TGTGCCAGCAGCGGACAGCTTAGCTATGGCTACACCTTC
>TRBJ2-3|.|TRBD2|TRBV19
CASSIGTRNRRYTDTQYF
TGTGCCAGTAGTATCGGGACTAGAAACCGTCGATACACAGATACGCAGTATTTT
>TRBJ2-1|.|TRBD2|TRBV19
CASSILAGGNEQFF
TGTGCCAGTAGTATACTAGCGGGAGGGAATGAGCAGTTCTTC
>TRBJ2-1|.|.|TRBV28
CASRDYNEQFF
TGTGCCAGCAGGGATTACAATGAGCAGTTCTTC
>TRBJ2-1|once|TRBD2|TRBV7-9
CASSQLAGEFNEQFF
TGTGCCAGCAGCCAACTAGCGGGAGAGTTCAATGAGCAGTTCTTC
>TRBJ1-5|.|.|TRBV19
CAGGVNQPQHF
TGTGCCGGTGGGGTAAATCAGCCCCAGCATTTT
>TRBJ2-2|.|TRBD2|TRBV20-1
CSATSRTSGRNTGELFF
TGCAGTGCTACCTCCCGGACTAGCGGGAGGAACACCGGGGAGCTGTTTTTT
>TRBJ2-7|once|.|TRBV12-3/TRBV12-4
CASSLRLLSYEQYF
TGTGCCAGCAGTTTGAGACTACTTTCCTACGAGCAGTACTTC
>TRBJ1-1|.|.|TRBV7-9
CASSLDYVGTEAFF
TGTGCCAGCAGCCTCGATTACGTCGGCACTGAAGCTTTCTTT
>TRBJ1-1|few|.|TRBV14
CASSPGSPEAFF
TGTGCCAGCAGCCCAGGGAGTCCTGAAGCTTTCTTT
>TRBJ2-2|.|TRBD1|TRBV15
CATSRDPPGQGPYTGELFF
TGTGCCACCAGCAGAGATCCACCGGGACAGGGGCCCTACACCGGGGAGCTGTTTTTT
>TRBJ2-7|once|TRBD1|TRBV7-9
CASSLTRDRLSEQYF
TGTGCCAGCAGCCTGACCAGGGACAGGTTAAGCGAGCAGTACTTC
>TRBJ2-1|.|TRBD2|TRBV2
CASGPRTSGDNEQFF
TGTGCCAGTGGCCCCCGGACTAGCGGGGACAATGAGCAGTTCTTC
>TRBJ1-1|.|.|TRBV27
CASSPWTVGEAFF
TGTGCCAGCAGTCCGTGGACAGTGGGTGAAGCTTTCTTT
>TRBJ2-7|.|.|TRBV19
CASSSYRQSHEQYF
TGTGCCAGTAGTTCCTATCGACAGTCCCACGAGCAGTACTTC
>TRBJ1-2|.|TRBD1|TRBV6-1
CASSRQGAYGYTF
TGTGCCAGCAGTAGACAGGGGGCGTATGGCTACACCTTC
>TRBJ2-7|few|.|TRBV4-1
CASSQDEGSGYEQYF
TGCGCCAGCAGCCAAGACGAGGGAAGCGGCTACGAGCAGTACTTC
>TRBJ2-1|.|TRBD2|TRBV20-1
CSARRRLAENYNEQFF
TGCAGTGCTAGACGCCGACTAGCGGAGAACTACAATGAGCAGTTCTTC
>TRBJ1-5|.|.|TRBV5-1
CASSLAGMDQPQHF
TGCGCCAGCAGCTTGGCAGGGATGGATCAGCCCCAGCATTTT
>TRBJ2-1|.|.|TRBV7-6
CASSKTGRGPSYNEQFF
TGTGCCAGCAGTAAAACGGGGCGGGGGCCCTCCTACAATGAGCAGTTCTTC
>TRBJ1-5|few|TRBD1|TRBV19
CASTGQGKISNQPQHF
TGTGCCAGTACGGGACAGGGTAAAATTAGCAATCAGCCCCAGCATTTT
>TRBJ2-1|once|.|TRBV6-6
CASSYSRRYNEQFF
TGTGCCAGCAGTTACTCGCGAAGGTACAATGAGCAGTTCTTC